One and the same sample provided the 18 T cell receptor beta chains below, sequenced in a study of CD8+ T cells in alopecia areata. Alopecia areata patients provided lesional scalp punch biopsies and peripheral blood. cDNA prepared by RNA extraction and subsequent reverse transcription served as the template for sequencing. Sequencing used immunoSEQ multiplex PCR; TCRdb keeps in-frame clones, though not all of them. The data show approximately 12,000 clones, approximately 60% seen once. What was sequenced was skin. The receptors originated from a human donor with alopecia areata.

J is TRBJ2-7 and V is TRBV6-5; D is unclear. CDR1 is MNHEY and CDR2 is SVGAGI in the germline V gene. This CDR3 region has 13 residues. With 5 bases removed from V and 1 base from J, the gap between germline ends came to 9 bases. Written as DNA, the CDR3 is TGTGCCAGCAGTCCTTCGATGTCCTACGAGCAGTACTTC. This gives the protein CASSPSMSYEQYF.

The gene calls are TRBV27 and TRBJ1-2, with 10 bases aligning to TRBD1. The V segment lost 3 bases and the J segment 6 bases; nucleotides outside the gene matches: 4. There are 14 residues in the CDR3. Germline assignment: CDR1 MNHEY and CDR2 SMNVEV (reference sequence). CDR3 residues: CASSLTGGPDGYTF. DNA for the CDR3: TGTGCCAGCAGTTTGACAGGGGGCCCGGATGGCTACACCTTC.

The V gene is TRBV7-9, the J gene TRBJ2-1, with a weak D call TRBD2 (6 bases). From germline, CDR1 is SEHNR and CDR2 FQNEAQ (reference sequence). V lost 5 bases and J lost 6, with 17 bases in between. This CDR3 contains 15 residues. The CDR3 spells CASSLPGGGVNEQFF. CDR3 sequence (DNA): TGTGCCAGCAGCCTCCCTGGTGGAGGGGTCAATGAGCAGTTCTTC.

The rearrangement uses TRBV28 and TRBJ1-2; 8 nucleotides agree with TRBD1. Germline lookup yields CDR1 MDHEN and CDR2 SYDVKM. This CDR3 contains 16 residues. J was trimmed by 4 bases and V by 5 bases; bases with no gene match: 12. CDR3: CASSGDRITAIYGYTF. The CDR3 bases are TGTGCCAGCAGTGGGGACAGGATAACCGCTATCTATGGCTACACCTTC.

The CDR3 sequence is CASSLSSPNGRLFF. The CDR3, as DNA: TGTGCCAGCAGCTTGAGCTCGCCCAACGGCCGGCTGTTTTTT. The chain employs TRBV7-9 and TRBJ1-4, with no clear D. Trimming took off 3 bases at V and 14 bases at J, with 19 bases between the two ends. CDR3 length: 14 amino acids. Germline CDR1 and CDR2: SEHNR and FQNEAQ (reference sequence).

The gene calls are TRBV30 and TRBJ2-4; no firm D call. Germline CDR1 and CDR2: GTSNPN and SVGIG (reference sequence). CDR3 size: 13 residues. V lost 2 bases to trimming and J lost 7 bases, with 12 bases between them. The CDR3 sequence: CAWSLRRANIQYF. CDR3 DNA sequence: TGTGCCTGGAGTCTAAGAAGGGCGAACATTCAGTACTTC.

The gene calls are TRBV4-1 and TRBJ2-7; 8 bases are shared with TRBD1. In germline, CDR1 is MGHRA, CDR2 YSYEKL. V lost 1 base to trimming and J lost 2 bases; unmatched junction nucleotides: 1. The CDR3 spans 14 residues. CDR3 DNA sequence: TGCGCCAGCAGCCAAGGGACAGGGACCTACGAGCAGTACTTC. It is translated as CASSQGTGTYEQYF.

Written as DNA, the CDR3 is TGTGCCAGCTCACCCCCGGGGAGCAATCAGCCCCAGCATTTT. Amino acid sequence: CASSPPGSNQPQHF. The J gene is TRBJ1-5, the V gene TRBV18; D ambiguous. CDR1 and CDR2 (germline): KGHSH, LQKENI. There are 14 residues in the CDR3. V lost 3 bases, J lost 1 base, and 7 bases lay in between.

CDR3 residues: CASSHVNRNEQFF. The CDR3 DNA follows: TGCGCCAGCAGCCATGTCAACAGGAATGAGCAGTTCTTC. The chain couples TRBV4-3 to TRBJ2-1; a weak D match, TRBD1 (5 bases). Germline CDR1 is LGHNA and CDR2 is YSLEER. This CDR3 region has 13 residues. The V end lost 3 bases, the J end lost 7 bases, and 10 bases lay between the germline ends.

In its sample, this clone was seen a few times. This chain joins TRBV7-6 and TRBJ2-2; tentative D call: TRBD1 (5 bases). V was cut by 3 bases and J by 3 bases, with 14 bases left in between. The CDR3 covers 16 residues. The germline V gene has CDR1 SGHVS and CDR2 FNYEAQ. CDR3 amino acids: CASSLQGGVDTGELFF. CDR3 coding DNA: TGTGCCAGCAGCTTGCAGGGTGGTGTCGACACCGGGGAGCTGTTTTTT.

The chain couples TRBV19 to TRBJ1-1; 7 bases agree with TRBD1. The CDR3 covers 15 residues. CDR1 is LNHDA and CDR2 is SQIVND in the germline V gene (reference sequence). V lost 7 bases and J lost 9; bases outside the gene matches: 17. The CDR3 spells CASIESQWTGEKAFF. CDR3 nucleotide sequence: TGTGCCAGTATCGAATCCCAATGGACAGGCGAAAAAGCTTTCTTT.

CDR3 loop: CATSRRRLAGHEQYF. In DNA, the CDR3 is TGTGCCACCAGCAGAAGGCGGCTAGCGGGCCACGAGCAGTACTTC. This chain uses TRBV15 with TRBJ2-7, with 8 bases lining up with TRBD2. Germline V gene lookup returns CDR1 LNHNV and CDR2 YYDKDF (reference sequence). The CDR3 has 15 residues. V shed 2 bases and J 5 bases; nucleotides not matched to a gene: 8. Full variable domain (rest looked up from reference TRBV15 and TRBJ2-7): DAMVIQNPRYQVTQFGKPVTLSCSQTLNHNVMYWYQQKSSQAPKLLFHYYDKDFNNEADTPDNFQSRRPNTSFCFLDIRSPGLGDTAMYLCATSRRRLAGHEQYFGPGTRLTVT.

V is TRBV5-1 and J is TRBJ1-2, with a possible D match to TRBD1 (5 bases). In germline, CDR1 is SGHRS, CDR2 YFSETQ. V gave up 4 bases and J gave up 4 bases, with 14 bases separating them. The CDR3 totals 14 residues. CDR3 nucleotides: TGCGCCAGCAGCGATGGGGGACGGATCTATGGCTACACCTTC. Amino acid sequence: CASSDGGRIYGYTF.

This clone has only a few counts. The V gene is TRBV6-5, the J gene TRBJ2-7, with TRBD1 identical over 9 bases. The germline V gene has CDR1 MNHEY and CDR2 SVGAGI. The CDR3 has 13 residues. The CDR3 bases are TGTGTACCTCCCCGGACAGGGGTCTACGAGCAGTACTTC. It specifies CVPPRTGVYEQYF.

This clone was seen a handful of times. The chain employs TRBV6-6 and TRBJ2-7; D gene ambiguous. Germline CDR1 MNHNY, CDR2 SVGAGI (reference sequence). V lost 2 bases, J lost 1 base, and 9 bases lay in between. This CDR3 spans 14 amino acids. The CDR3 reads CASSYGRLSYEQYF. The CDR3 nucleotides read TGTGCCAGCAGTTACGGGCGGCTATCCTACGAGCAGTACTTC.

This clone was detected a few times. J is TRBJ1-1 and V is TRBV7-6; D possibly corresponds to TRBD1 (6 bases). This CDR3 has 14 residues. V dropped 4 bases and J dropped 0 bases, with 9 bases sitting between them. Germline V gene data show CDR1 as SGHVS and CDR2 as FNYEAQ. In nucleotides, the CDR3 is TGTGCCAGCAGCTGGCGACAGGTGAACACTGAAGCTTTCTTT. This sequence encodes CASSWRQVNTEAFF.

This clone appeared a few times. The chain couples TRBV10-2 to TRBJ2-2; no reliable D call. The CDR3 spans 13 residues. The ends were cut back, 3 bases at V and 7 bases at J, with 9 bases in the middle. The germline V gene encodes CDR1 WSHSY and CDR2 SAAADI. CDR3 bases: TGCGCCAGCAGTGACCAAGAGCGCGGGGAGCTGTTTTTT. It yields the protein CASSDQERGELFF.

The V call is TRBV5-6, the J call TRBJ2-5, with D maybe TRBD2 (5 bases). The better agreement between TRBJ2-7 and the DNA end casts doubt on the J call. Germline CDR1 reads SGHDT; CDR2 reads YYEEEE. The CDR3 is 15 amino acids. The CDR3 DNA reads as TGTGCCAGCAGCTATTATCGCCGGGACTCCTACGAGCAGTACTTC. It encodes CASSYYRRDSYEQYF.